A selection of T cell receptor beta chains follows, all from one sample in a study of cytomegalovirus exposure and HLA in healthy donors. Using immunoSEQ multiplex PCR, the repertoire was profiled, and TCRdb retains in-frame clones only, with some absent. Here the sample spans about 150,000 clones, 65% to 85% being singletons. Sequenced: PBMCs. The receptor source for this set is a woman aged 40 to 50 in good health and CMV-seropositive. Both conserved end residues are part of each CDR3. The D gene is left open where the match is weak. Not all rows give a size; the values are once, few, many and, for expanded clones, a class.

-	TRBJ1-2	TRBV19	-	TGTGCCAGTAGTATAAGCAGGGATAGGTATGGCTACACCTTC	CASSISRDRYGYTF
-	TRBJ2-1	TRBV7-2	-	TGTGCCAGCAGCCACCGCGGAGGGGCTTATGAGCAGTTCTTC	CASSHRGGAYEQFF
-	TRBJ2-7	TRBV7-8	-	TGTGCCAGCAGCGCCTCCTCCGGGACACCTCACCCCCTTTACGAGCAGTACTTC	CASSASSGTPHPLYEQYF
TRBD1	TRBJ1-2	TRBV28	-	TGTGCCAGCAGACCTACGACAGGGGCTAAGAGTGGCTACACCTTC	CASRPTTGAKSGYTF
-	TRBJ1-2	TRBV29-1	-	TGCGGGACGTCGGGAGGGAATGGCTACACCTTC	CGTSGGNGYTF
-	TRBJ2-3	TRBV5-1	-	TGCGCCAGCAGCTTGACAGACCCCAAGACAGATACGCAGTATTTT	CASSLTDPKTDTQYF
-	TRBJ2-7	TRBV5-5	once	TGTGCCAGCAGCTTGGATATAGCGAGCGCCAAGGACTTC	CASSLDIASAKDF
-	TRBJ1-4	TRBV5-6	few	TGTGCCAGCAGCATCCCAGGGTTGTTCGAAAAACTGTTTTTT	CASSIPGLFEKLFF
TRBD1	TRBJ1-1	TRBV5-1	-	TGCGCCAGCAGCAGGGGACAGGGAGGGAGCACTGAAGCTTTCTTT	CASSRGQGGSTEAFF
-	TRBJ1-1	TRBV5-1	-	TGCGCCAGCAGACAGGGGAACACTGAAGCTTTCTTT	CASRQGNTEAFF
-	TRBJ1-2	TRBV28	-	TGTGCCAGCAGTTTAAGGAAGATGAGGTACACCTTC	CASSLRKMRYTF
-	TRBJ2-7	TRBV9	-	TGTGCCAGCAGCGTGGGAGGTAGCTCCTACGAGCAGTACTTC	CASSVGGSSYEQYF
-	TRBJ1-2	TRBV7-6	-	TGTGCCAGCAGCCTCGGTGGGGGGTTGGGGGGCTACACCTTC	CASSLGGGLGGYTF
TRBD2	TRBJ2-1	TRBV9	-	TGTGCCAGCAGCGTATCAGGGACTAGTACTTTTGTTGAGCAGTTCTTC	CASSVSGTSTFVEQFF
TRBD1	TRBJ1-1	TRBV30	-	TGTGCCTGGAGTACCCAGACCGGGACAGGGAGCACTGAAGCTTTCTTT	CAWSTQTGTGSTEAFF
TRBD1	TRBJ1-2	TRBV6-1	-	TGTGCTTCAGCGGCAGGGGGGTATGGCTACACCTTC	CASAAGGYGYTF
TRBD1	TRBJ2-3	TRBV11-2	-	TGTGCCAGCAGCTTCCGGACAGGCGCACTCACCACAGATACGCAGTATTTT	CASSFRTGALTTDTQYF
-	TRBJ2-3	TRBV27	-	TGTGCCAGCAGTTTGGACACCTCCCAGGGGACGCAGTATTTT	CASSLDTSQGTQYF
-	TRBJ2-7	TRBV4-1	-	TGCGCCAGCAGCCCGGACTCTTACGAGCAGTACTTC	CASSPDSYEQYF
-	TRBJ2-1	TRBV4-3	-	TGCGCCAGCAGCCAAGGTCGGGGTCAGACCCATGAGCAGTTCTTC	CASSQGRGQTHEQFF
TRBD2	TRBJ2-2	TRBV28	-	TGTGCCAGCAGTCGGGGGGGGGTTGACACCGGGGAGCTGTTTTTT	CASSRGGVDTGELFF
TRBD2	TRBJ2-7	TRBV9	once	TGTGCCAGCAGCGTAGGAGTAGCGGGGGGCCAAGAGCAGTACTTC	CASSVGVAGGQEQYF
-	TRBJ1-5	TRBV30	-	TGTGCCTGGAGTGGGGCTGGGTCGGTTAGCAATCAGCCCCAGCATTTT	CAWSGAGSVSNQPQHF
-	TRBJ2-7	TRBV19	-	TGTGCCAGTGGTGACTCTGATTACGAGCAGTACTTC	CASGDSDYEQYF
TRBD1	TRBJ1-2	TRBV7-2	-	TGTGCCAGCAGTCGAACAGGGGTAACTAACTATGGCTACACCTTC	CASSRTGVTNYGYTF
TRBD1	TRBJ1-4	TRBV2	-	TGTGCCAGCAGTGCAGGGGGTAATGAAAAACTGTTTTTT	CASSAGGNEKLFF
TRBD2	TRBJ2-5	TRBV7-9	-	TGTTCCAGCAGCTTTAGCGGGGGGGCTTGGGAGACCCAGTACTTC	CSSSFSGGAWETQYF
TRBD2	TRBJ2-3	TRBV30	-	TGTGCCTGGGCCCGGGGTAGCGGGGGGGCGACAGATACGCAGTATTTT	CAWARGSGGATDTQYF
-	TRBJ1-2	TRBV6-1	-	TGTGCCAGCAGTGATCTTAGTGAGCGCTCGTCCTATGGCTACACCTTC	CASSDLSERSSYGYTF
TRBD1	TRBJ2-2	TRBV6-5	-	TGTGCCAGCAGAATGGGACAGGGCTTCGGGGAGCTGTTTTTT	CASRMGQGFGELFF
TRBD1	TRBJ1-4	TRBV4-2	few	TGTGCCAGCAGCCAAGACCCGCCCGGGACAGGTGCATCTAATGAAAAACTGTTTTTT	CASSQDPPGTGASNEKLFF
-	TRBJ2-1	TRBV19	-	TGTGCCAGTAGTTTACAGGGCTTTCGGTACAATGAGCAGTTCTTC	CASSLQGFRYNEQFF
TRBD1	TRBJ1-1	TRBV14	few	TGTGCCAGCAGCAAAAAGGACAGGGGAGTTATGAACACTGAAGCTTTCTTT	CASSKKDRGVMNTEAFF
-	TRBJ2-5	TRBV7-2	-	TGTGCCAGCAGACGGTGGGAGGAAGAGACCCAGTACTTC	CASRRWEEETQYF
-	TRBJ2-7	TRBV28	-	TGTGCCAGCAGCGGTAGCGTGTACGAGCAGTACTTC	CASSGSVYEQYF
-	TRBJ2-5	TRBV5-1	-	TGCGCCAGCAGCTTCGGTCTAGCTTGGGAGACCCAGTACTTC	CASSFGLAWETQYF
-	TRBJ1-1	TRBV15	-	TGTGCCACCAGCAGAGATGGGAGCCTGAACACTGAAGCTTTCTTT	CATSRDGSLNTEAFF